The rows below give T cell receptor beta chains drawn from one sample of a study of OX40 agonist ivuxolimab in advanced cancers. TCRdb's table, derived via immunoSEQ multiplex PCR, lists solely in-frame clones and lacks some. The sample consists of under 75,000 clones, 85% to 90% of them appearing once. Sequenced material: CD4+ or CD8+ T cells sorted from blood, taken in a trial of the OX40 agonist ivuxolimab. These receptors all come from an adult with an advanced solid tumor such as melanoma, head and neck, liver or kidney cancer. The CDR3 runs from the conserved cysteine through the conserved F or W. The D gene is left open where the match is weak. The listing skips clone size in some rows; elsewhere it reads once, few, many or a size class.

abundance: NA; d_gene: TRBD1; j_gene: TRBJ2-6; v_gene: TRBV4-1; len: 17; CDR3aa: CASSQTGVVSGANVLTF; CDR3nt: TGCGCCAGCAGCCAAACAGGGGTTGTCTCTGGGGCCAACGTCCTGACTTTC
abundance: NA; d_gene: TRBD1; j_gene: TRBJ2-7; v_gene: TRBV5-8; len: 14; CDR3aa: CASSVGQDFYEQYF; CDR3nt: TGTGCCAGCAGCGTCGGACAGGACTTCTACGAGCAGTACTTC
abundance: NA; d_gene: NA; j_gene: TRBJ1-2; v_gene: TRBV18; len: 17; CDR3aa: CASSPREGTRGNYGYTF; CDR3nt: TGTGCCAGCTCACCGCGCGAAGGGACAAGGGGGAACTATGGCTACACCTTC
abundance: NA; d_gene: TRBD1; j_gene: TRBJ1-2; v_gene: TRBV5-1; len: 16; CDR3aa: CASSLGRDRDLWGYTF; CDR3nt: TGCGCCAGCAGCTTGGGAAGGGACAGGGATCTTTGGGGCTACACCTTC
abundance: NA; d_gene: NA; j_gene: TRBJ2-6; v_gene: TRBV15; len: 16; CDR3aa: CATSPLGVSGANVLTF; CDR3nt: TGTGCCACCAGCCCTTTAGGGGTCTCTGGGGCCAACGTCCTGACTTTC
abundance: NA; d_gene: NA; j_gene: TRBJ2-1; v_gene: TRBV6-5; len: 14; CDR3aa: CASSHTLGYNEQFF; CDR3nt: TGTGCCAGCAGTCACACGTTAGGGTACAATGAGCAGTTCTTC
abundance: NA; d_gene: NA; j_gene: TRBJ1-5; v_gene: TRBV2; len: 13; CDR3aa: CASRGGSNQPQHF; CDR3nt: TGTGCCAGCCGCGGCGGTAGCAATCAGCCCCAGCATTTT
abundance: NA; d_gene: TRBD1; j_gene: TRBJ2-7; v_gene: TRBV28; len: 14; CDR3aa: CASSGGTGPYEQYF; CDR3nt: TGTGCCAGCAGTGGAGGGACAGGACCCTACGAGCAGTACTTC
abundance: NA; d_gene: NA; j_gene: TRBJ2-2; v_gene: TRBV6-6; len: 14; CDR3aa: CASSYMKGPGELFF; CDR3nt: TGTGCCAGCAGTTATATGAAGGGACCCGGGGAGCTGTTTTTT
abundance: NA; d_gene: NA; j_gene: TRBJ1-6; v_gene: TRBV6-5; len: 14; CDR3aa: CASRYGQRHSPLHF; CDR3nt: TGTGCCAGCAGATACGGACAGCGCCATTCACCCCTCCACTTT
abundance: NA; d_gene: NA; j_gene: TRBJ1-4; v_gene: TRBV19; len: 14; CDR3aa: CASSGETTNEKLFF; CDR3nt: TGTGCCAGTAGCGGAGAGACAACTAATGAAAAACTGTTTTTT
abundance: NA; d_gene: NA; j_gene: TRBJ1-1; v_gene: TRBV4-2; len: 16; CDR3aa: CASSQDLTGRIGEAFF; CDR3nt: TGTGCCAGCAGCCAAGATCTAACAGGGAGGATAGGTGAAGCTTTCTTT
abundance: once; d_gene: TRBD1; j_gene: TRBJ2-7; v_gene: TRBV27; len: 20; CDR3aa: CASSPTPGTGGRRSSYEQYF; CDR3nt: TGTGCCAGCAGCCCCACCCCGGGGACAGGTGGGCGAAGGAGTTCCTACGAGCAGTACTTC
abundance: NA; d_gene: TRBD2; j_gene: TRBJ2-5; v_gene: TRBV27; len: 17; CDR3aa: CASSLRSELAGSETQYF; CDR3nt: TGTGCCAGCAGTTTGAGGTCGGAACTAGCGGGATCGGAGACCCAGTACTTC
abundance: NA; d_gene: TRBD2; j_gene: TRBJ2-1; v_gene: TRBV11-2; len: 16; CDR3aa: CASSLELASGHNEQFF; CDR3nt: TGTGCCAGCAGCTTAGAATTGGCTAGCGGACACAATGAGCAGTTCTTC
abundance: NA; d_gene: NA; j_gene: TRBJ1-6; v_gene: TRBV30; len: 14; CDR3aa: CAWSRDGYNSPLHF; CDR3nt: TGTGCCTGGAGCCGGGACGGCTATAATTCACCCCTCCACTTT
abundance: few; d_gene: TRBD2; j_gene: TRBJ2-3; v_gene: TRBV7-2; len: 15; CDR3aa: CASSLQRGPTDTQYF; CDR3nt: TGTGCCAGCAGCCTCCAGCGGGGACCCACAGATACGCAGTATTTT
abundance: NA; d_gene: TRBD1; j_gene: TRBJ1-2; v_gene: TRBV18; len: 16; CDR3aa: CASSPPSETGVPGYTF; CDR3nt: TGTGCCAGCTCACCACCCTCCGAGACAGGGGTGCCTGGCTACACCTTC
abundance: once; d_gene: NA; j_gene: TRBJ1-4; v_gene: TRBV4-2; len: 14; CDR3aa: CASSQFQINEKLFF; CDR3nt: TGTGCCAGCAGCCAATTCCAGATTAATGAAAAACTGTTTTTT
abundance: NA; d_gene: NA; j_gene: TRBJ2-2; v_gene: TRBV15; len: 15; CDR3aa: CATSRDRGNVGELFF; CDR3nt: TGTGCCACCAGCAGAGACAGGGGAAACGTCGGGGAGCTGTTTTTT
abundance: NA; d_gene: NA; j_gene: TRBJ1-4; v_gene: TRBV10-2; len: 13; CDR3aa: CASSSGYGEKLFF; CDR3nt: TGCGCCAGCAGTTCAGGGTATGGTGAAAAACTGTTTTTT
abundance: NA; d_gene: NA; j_gene: TRBJ2-3; v_gene: TRBV5-6; len: 15; CDR3aa: CASTPDLAATDTQYF; CDR3nt: TGTGCCAGCACCCCGGACCTGGCGGCGACAGATACGCAGTATTTT
abundance: NA; d_gene: NA; j_gene: TRBJ2-7; v_gene: TRBV5-4; len: 14; CDR3aa: CASSLAVGLREQYF; CDR3nt: TGTGCCAGCAGCTTGGCCGTAGGGCTCAGGGAGCAGTACTTC
abundance: NA; d_gene: NA; j_gene: TRBJ1-4; v_gene: TRBV4-1; len: 16; CDR3aa: CASSLHTGLSTGKLFF; CDR3nt: TGCGCCAGCAGCCTACACACAGGCCTCTCCACCGGGAAACTGTTTTTT
abundance: NA; d_gene: NA; j_gene: TRBJ1-2; v_gene: TRBV2; len: 12; CDR3aa: CASNLGGAGYTF; CDR3nt: TGTGCCAGCAATTTAGGGGGAGCTGGCTACACCTTC
abundance: NA; d_gene: NA; j_gene: TRBJ2-3; v_gene: TRBV13; len: 15; CDR3aa: CASSPRTLSTDTQYF; CDR3nt: TGTGCCAGCAGCCCCAGGACACTTAGCACAGATACGCAGTATTTT
abundance: NA; d_gene: NA; j_gene: TRBJ1-4; v_gene: TRBV14; len: 16; CDR3aa: CASSPGGEATNEKLFF; CDR3nt: TGTGCCAGCAGCCCGGGGGGGGAAGCAACTAATGAAAAACTGTTTTTT
abundance: NA; d_gene: NA; j_gene: TRBJ2-6; v_gene: TRBV9; len: 16; CDR3aa: CASSALPGTGANVLTF; CDR3nt: TGTGCCAGCAGCGCCCTCCCAGGTACTGGGGCCAACGTCCTGACTTTC
abundance: NA; d_gene: NA; j_gene: TRBJ1-1; v_gene: TRBV6-5; len: 12; CDR3aa: CASSLGAVEAFF; CDR3nt: TGTGCCAGCAGTTTAGGGGCAGTAGAAGCTTTCTTT
abundance: few; d_gene: NA; j_gene: TRBJ2-6; v_gene: TRBV5-1; len: 16; CDR3aa: CASSLDVGTGANVLTF; CDR3nt: TGCGCCAGCAGCTTGGATGTGGGAACTGGGGCCAACGTCCTGACTTTC
abundance: once; d_gene: NA; j_gene: TRBJ1-4; v_gene: TRBV15; len: 16; CDR3aa: CATSRDKGATNEKLFF; CDR3nt: TGTGCCACCAGCAGAGATAAGGGGGCAACTAATGAAAAACTGTTTTTT
abundance: NA; d_gene: NA; j_gene: TRBJ2-7; v_gene: TRBV9; len: 16; CDR3aa: CASSNRGSGTTDEQYF; CDR3nt: TGTGCCAGCAGCAACAGGGGGTCTGGGACTACGGACGAGCAGTACTTC
abundance: NA; d_gene: NA; j_gene: TRBJ2-1; v_gene: TRBV30; len: 14; CDR3aa: CAWSATYEDNEQFF; CDR3nt: TGTGCCTGGAGTGCAACCTACGAGGACAATGAGCAGTTCTTC
abundance: NA; d_gene: NA; j_gene: TRBJ1-1; v_gene: TRBV7-2; len: 18; CDR3aa: CASSLAYLGQLMNTEAFF; CDR3nt: TGTGCCAGCAGTCTAGCTTACTTGGGCCAGCTCATGAACACTGAAGCTTTCTTT
abundance: NA; d_gene: NA; j_gene: TRBJ2-1; v_gene: TRBV2; len: 14; CDR3aa: CASNSGTHTTGQFF; CDR3nt: TGTGCCAGCAACTCCGGGACTCATACTACTGGGCAGTTCTTC
abundance: NA; d_gene: NA; j_gene: TRBJ1-2; v_gene: TRBV28; len: 15; CDR3aa: CASSFPRQLNYGYTF; CDR3nt: TGTGCCAGCAGTTTCCCCAGACAGCTCAACTATGGCTACACCTTC
abundance: NA; d_gene: NA; j_gene: TRBJ1-3; v_gene: TRBV6-6; len: 11; CDR3aa: CASRAGNTIYF; CDR3nt: TGTGCCAGCAGGGCGGGAAACACCATATATTTT
abundance: few; d_gene: NA; j_gene: TRBJ1-5; v_gene: TRBV10-3; len: 12; CDR3aa: CAISGVNQPQHF; CDR3nt: TGTGCCATCAGTGGGGTCAATCAGCCCCAGCATTTT
abundance: NA; d_gene: NA; j_gene: TRBJ2-1; v_gene: TRBV7-6; len: 16; CDR3aa: CASSPWVTNTYNEQFF; CDR3nt: TGTGCCAGCAGCCCCTGGGTGACCAATACCTACAATGAGCAGTTCTTC
abundance: NA; d_gene: TRBD1; j_gene: TRBJ1-2; v_gene: TRBV7-2; len: 18; CDR3aa: CASSFQYRGVRGDYGYTF; CDR3nt: TGTGCCAGCAGCTTCCAATACAGGGGGGTACGAGGGGACTATGGCTACACCTTC
abundance: NA; d_gene: NA; j_gene: TRBJ1-4; v_gene: TRBV6-1; len: 14; CDR3aa: CASTPRRANEKLFF; CDR3nt: TGTGCCAGCACCCCCCGCAGGGCGAATGAAAAACTGTTTTTT
abundance: NA; d_gene: NA; j_gene: TRBJ2-1; v_gene: TRBV9; len: 15; CDR3aa: CASSVGQESYNEQFF; CDR3nt: TGTGCCAGCAGCGTAGGACAGGAATCCTACAATGAGCAGTTCTTC
abundance: NA; d_gene: NA; j_gene: TRBJ1-4; v_gene: TRBV30; len: 13; CDR3aa: CAWSGLLQEKLFF; CDR3nt: TGTGCCTGGAGTGGGCTCCTACAGGAAAAACTGTTTTTT
abundance: NA; d_gene: NA; j_gene: TRBJ2-3; v_gene: TRBV6-5; len: 12; CDR3aa: CASKGSTDTQYF; CDR3nt: TGTGCCAGCAAGGGAAGCACAGATACGCAGTATTTT
abundance: NA; d_gene: NA; j_gene: TRBJ2-3; v_gene: TRBV9; len: 11; CDR3aa: CASSVADTQYF; CDR3nt: TGTGCCAGCAGCGTAGCGGATACGCAGTATTTT
abundance: NA; d_gene: NA; j_gene: TRBJ1-1; v_gene: TRBV6-5; len: 11; CDR3aa: CASSYNKVAFF; CDR3nt: TGTGCCAGCAGTTACAACAAGGTAGCTTTCTTT
abundance: NA; d_gene: TRBD1; j_gene: TRBJ1-6; v_gene: TRBV19; len: 17; CDR3aa: CASSKQGESSYNSPLHF; CDR3nt: TGTGCCAGTAGCAAGCAGGGGGAGAGCTCCTATAATTCACCCCTCCACTTT
abundance: NA; d_gene: TRBD1; j_gene: TRBJ1-2; v_gene: TRBV11-2; len: 14; CDR3aa: CASSLEGGSYGYTF; CDR3nt: TGTGCCAGCAGCCTCGAAGGGGGCAGCTATGGCTACACCTTC
abundance: NA; d_gene: TRBD2; j_gene: TRBJ2-7; v_gene: TRBV9; len: 18; CDR3aa: CASSARGLAGGSAYEQYF; CDR3nt: TGTGCCAGCAGCGCCCGCGGGCTAGCGGGAGGCAGCGCCTACGAGCAGTACTTC
abundance: NA; d_gene: TRBD1; j_gene: TRBJ1-4; v_gene: TRBV5-5; len: 13; CDR3aa: CASSLSGGEKLFF; CDR3nt: TGTGCCAGCAGCTTATCAGGGGGCGAAAAACTGTTTTTT
abundance: NA; d_gene: NA; j_gene: TRBJ2-6; v_gene: TRBV7-8; len: 15; CDR3aa: CASSLWGGGANVLTF; CDR3nt: TGTGCCAGCAGCTTGTGGGGAGGTGGGGCCAACGTCCTGACTTTC
abundance: NA; d_gene: NA; j_gene: TRBJ1-6; v_gene: TRBV5-4; len: 13; CDR3aa: CASSLTGTSPLHF; CDR3nt: TGTGCCAGCAGCTTGACAGGAACCTCACCCCTCCACTTT
abundance: NA; d_gene: NA; j_gene: TRBJ1-2; v_gene: TRBV4-2; len: 17; CDR3aa: CASSQDSPTGTNYGYTF; CDR3nt: TGTGCCAGCAGCCAAGATTCTCCGACAGGTACTAACTATGGCTACACCTTC
abundance: NA; d_gene: TRBD1; j_gene: TRBJ2-6; v_gene: TRBV27; len: 15; CDR3aa: CASRGQGAGANVLTF; CDR3nt: TGTGCCAGCAGAGGACAGGGAGCCGGGGCCAACGTCCTGACTTTC
abundance: few; d_gene: NA; j_gene: TRBJ1-2; v_gene: TRBV5-1; len: 15; CDR3aa: CASSLGRGITYGYTF; CDR3nt: TGCGCCAGCAGCTTGGGGAGGGGGATTACCTATGGCTACACCTTC
abundance: once; d_gene: NA; j_gene: TRBJ2-4; v_gene: TRBV7-2; len: 15; CDR3aa: CASSLVVAEKNIQYF; CDR3nt: TGTGCCAGCAGCTTAGTGGTGGCGGAGAAAAACATTCAGTACTTC
abundance: NA; d_gene: TRBD1; j_gene: TRBJ1-5; v_gene: TRBV6-1; len: 14; CDR3aa: CASGRDSVNQPQHF; CDR3nt: TGTGCCAGTGGCCGGGACAGCGTTAATCAGCCCCAGCATTTT
abundance: NA; d_gene: NA; j_gene: TRBJ1-2; v_gene: TRBV18; len: 14; CDR3aa: CASLPSGREYGYTF; CDR3nt: TGTGCCAGCTTACCCTCGGGACGGGAATATGGCTACACCTTC
abundance: NA; d_gene: NA; j_gene: TRBJ1-4; v_gene: TRBV5-8; len: 14; CDR3aa: CASSLGPLNEKLFF; CDR3nt: TGTGCCAGCAGCTTGGGGCCGCTGAATGAAAAACTGTTTTTT